One sample yielded the 3 T cell receptor beta chains listed below, sequenced in a study of blood T cell repertoires in COVID-19. TCRdb's table, derived via immunoSEQ multiplex PCR, lists solely in-frame clones and lacks some. The repertoire holds 300,000 to 350,000 clones, with 80% to 90% as singletons. Source material: peripheral blood. The receptors come from a man under 40 with COVID-19, enrolled during active disease.

This chain uses TRBV6-5 with TRBJ2-1; 8 bases agree with TRBD2. V lost 2 bases and J lost 0; bases outside the gene matches: 0. The CDR3 length is 15 residues. Germline V lookup: CDR1 MNHEY, CDR2 SVGAGI. CDR3 protein: CASSYGTSSYNEQFF. In DNA, the CDR3 is TGTGCCAGCAGTTACGGGACTAGCTCCTACAATGAGCAGTTCTTC.

The rearrangement uses TRBV18 and TRBJ1-2; no reliable D call. V was cut by 3 bases and J by 7 bases, with 18 bases left in between. The CDR3 runs to 15 residues. Germline V gives CDR1 KGHSH, CDR2 LQKENI. The CDR3 DNA follows: TGTGCCAGCTCACCTCCGGGCCCTGGGAGGACTGGCTACACCTTC. Protein: CASSPPGPGRTGYTF.

The J gene is TRBJ2-7, the V gene TRBV21-1; the table's D call TRBD2 went unverified against the DNA. TRBV21-1 is flagged as a pseudogene. The CDR3 is 18 residues long. The CDR3 loop reads CASSKTTSTVTPTYEQYF. For the CDR3, the DNA is TGTGCCAGCAGCAAAACCACGTCGACTGTCACTCCAACCTACGAGCAGTACTTC.